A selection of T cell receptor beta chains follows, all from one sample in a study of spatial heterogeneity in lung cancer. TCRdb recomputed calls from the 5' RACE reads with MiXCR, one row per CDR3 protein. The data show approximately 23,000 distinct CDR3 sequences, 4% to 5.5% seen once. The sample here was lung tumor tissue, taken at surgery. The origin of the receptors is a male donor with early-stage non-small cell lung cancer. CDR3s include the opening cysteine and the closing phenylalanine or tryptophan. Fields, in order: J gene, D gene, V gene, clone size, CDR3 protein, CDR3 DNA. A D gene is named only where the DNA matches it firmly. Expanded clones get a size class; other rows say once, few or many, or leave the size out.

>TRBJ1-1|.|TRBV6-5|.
CASSPLGVVSEAFF
TGTGCCAGCAGCCCCTTAGGAGTAGTCTCGGAAGCTTTCTTT
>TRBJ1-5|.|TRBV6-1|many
CASSPFVSQPQHF
TGTGCCAGCAGCCCGTTCGTGAGTCAGCCCCAGCATTTT
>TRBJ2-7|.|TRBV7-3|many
CASSLTSGQSYEQYF
TGTGCCAGCAGCTTAACGTCAGGACAGTCCTACGAGCAGTACTTC
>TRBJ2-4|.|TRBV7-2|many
CASSSRDSALAKNIQYF
TGTGCCAGCAGCTCTCGGGACTCTGCTCTAGCCAAAAACATTCAGTACTTC
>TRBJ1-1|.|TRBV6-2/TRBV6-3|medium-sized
CASTGGPDNTEAFF
TGTGCCAGCACCGGAGGGCCGGACAACACTGAAGCTTTCTTT
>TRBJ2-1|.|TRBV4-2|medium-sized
CASSQDQSGLGEQFF
TGTGCCAGCAGCCAAGATCAGAGCGGGTTGGGTGAGCAGTTCTTC
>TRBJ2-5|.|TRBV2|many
CASSSVYSQYF
TGTGCCAGCAGTTCCGTGTATTCCCAGTACTTC
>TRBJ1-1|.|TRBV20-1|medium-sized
CSAVRGQRGTEAFF
TGCAGTGCGGTCAGGGGACAACGCGGCACTGAAGCTTTCTTT
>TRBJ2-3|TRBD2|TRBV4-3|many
CASSQEIAFGASGSTDTQYF
TGCGCCAGCAGCCAAGAGATCGCGTTTGGGGCTAGCGGGAGCACAGATACGCAGTATTTT
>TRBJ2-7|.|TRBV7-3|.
CASSQGVGYEQYF
TGTGCCAGCAGCCAGGGAGTAGGGTACGAGCAGTACTTC
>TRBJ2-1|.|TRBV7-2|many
CASSLDPGTYNEQFF
TGTGCCAGCAGCTTAGACCCGGGGACCTACAATGAGCAGTTCTTC
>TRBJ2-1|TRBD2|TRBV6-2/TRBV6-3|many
CASSLGLGGDEQFF
TGTGCCAGCAGTTTGGGACTCGGGGGGGATGAGCAGTTCTTC
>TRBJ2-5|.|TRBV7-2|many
CASSSGSETQYF
TGTGCCAGCAGCTCGGGGTCGGAGACCCAGTACTTC
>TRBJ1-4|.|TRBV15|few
CATSPTFKGEKLFF
TGTGCCACCAGCCCCACTTTCAAGGGTGAAAAACTGTTTTTT
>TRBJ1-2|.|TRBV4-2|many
CASSQDKGRPDGYTF
TGTGCCAGCAGCCAAGATAAGGGACGACCCGATGGCTACACCTTC
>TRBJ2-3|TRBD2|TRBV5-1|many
CASSFGGRALDTQYF
TGCGCCAGCAGCTTCGGCGGGAGGGCCTTAGATACGCAGTATTTT
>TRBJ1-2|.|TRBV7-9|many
CASSFSGDGYTF
TGTGCCAGCAGCTTCTCAGGGGATGGCTACACCTTC
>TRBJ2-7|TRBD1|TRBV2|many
CASKPGQGYEQYF
TGTGCCAGCAAACCGGGACAGGGTTACGAGCAGTACTTC
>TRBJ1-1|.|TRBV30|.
CAWKGVTEAFF
TGTGCCTGGAAAGGGGTCACTGAAGCTTTCTTT
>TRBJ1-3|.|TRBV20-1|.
CSVPGPGGNTIYF
TGCAGTGTCCCGGGCCCCGGAGGTAACACCATATATTTT
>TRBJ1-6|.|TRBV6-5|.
CASSYWTESSYNSPLHF
TGTGCCAGCAGTTACTGGACAGAAAGCTCCTATAATTCACCCCTCCACTTT
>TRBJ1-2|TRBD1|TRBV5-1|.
CASRPRTGKEDGYTF
TGCGCCAGCAGACCCAGGACAGGGAAAGAGGATGGCTACACCTTC
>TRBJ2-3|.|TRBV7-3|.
CASSFGGTTDTQYF
TGTGCCAGCAGCTTCGGGGGAACCACAGATACGCAGTATTTT
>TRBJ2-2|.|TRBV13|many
CASMRWPMNTGELFF
TGTGCCAGCATGCGGTGGCCGATGAACACCGGGGAGCTGTTTTTT
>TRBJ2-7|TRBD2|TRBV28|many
CASSLGGGSIYEQYF
TGTGCCAGCAGTTTAGGCGGGGGTTCTATCTACGAGCAGTACTTC
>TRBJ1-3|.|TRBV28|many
CASSFLSGKGMNTIYF
TGTGCCAGCAGTTTCCTCTCGGGGAAGGGAATGAACACCATATATTTT
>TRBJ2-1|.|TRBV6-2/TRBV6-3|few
CASWSSGVNEQFF
TGTGCCAGCTGGTCCAGCGGAGTCAATGAGCAGTTCTTC
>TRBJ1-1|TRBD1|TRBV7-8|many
CASSLRQGSTEAFF
TGTGCCAGCAGCCTAAGACAGGGGAGCACTGAAGCTTTCTTT
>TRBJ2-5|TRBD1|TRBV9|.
CASSVQGERETQYF
TGTGCCAGCAGTGTCCAGGGGGAGAGGGAGACCCAGTACTTC
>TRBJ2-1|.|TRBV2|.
CASSVSPGRNNEQFF
TGTGCCAGCAGTGTCTCGCCAGGGAGAAACAATGAGCAGTTCTTC
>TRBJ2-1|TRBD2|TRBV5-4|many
CASSLGSGRAGEQFF
TGTGCCAGCAGCTTGGGTAGCGGGAGGGCCGGCGAGCAGTTCTTC
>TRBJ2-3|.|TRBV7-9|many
CASSFTDTQYF
TGTGCCAGCAGCTTCACAGATACGCAGTATTTT
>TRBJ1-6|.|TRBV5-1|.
CASKEGDSPLHF
TGCGCCAGCAAAGAGGGGGATTCACCCCTCCACTTT
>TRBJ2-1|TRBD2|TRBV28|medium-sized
CASSSGPLAVQGQFF
TGTGCCAGCAGTTCTGGCCCACTAGCGGTGCAGGGGCAGTTCTTC
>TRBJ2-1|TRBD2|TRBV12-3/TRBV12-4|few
CASSRTGTSGYEQFF
TGTGCCAGCAGTCGAACCGGGACTAGTGGCTATGAGCAGTTCTTC
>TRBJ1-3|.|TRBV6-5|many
CASSHRSAGSSGNTIYF
TGTGCCAGCAGTCACCGCTCGGCAGGCAGCTCTGGAAACACCATATATTTT
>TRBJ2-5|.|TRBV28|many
CASSFAETQYF
TGTGCCAGCAGTTTCGCAGAGACCCAGTACTTC
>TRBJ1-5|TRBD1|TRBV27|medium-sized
CASSLPTPARQGGNQPQHF
TGTGCCAGCAGTCTGCCAACTCCCGCGCGACAGGGAGGCAATCAGCCCCAGCATTTT
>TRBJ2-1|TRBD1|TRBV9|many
CASSAEDRGPYNEQFF
TGTGCCAGCAGCGCTGAAGACAGGGGGCCCTACAATGAGCAGTTCTTC
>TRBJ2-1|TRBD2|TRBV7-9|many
CASSPTGTTRSEQFF
TGTGCCAGCAGCCCCACCGGGACTACCAGGTCTGAGCAGTTCTTC
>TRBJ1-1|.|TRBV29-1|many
CSAPFGVQAFF
TGCAGCGCACCCTTTGGGGTGCAAGCTTTCTTT
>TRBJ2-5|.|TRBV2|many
CASSEAVGAQYF
TGTGCCAGCAGTGAGGCGGTAGGGGCCCAGTACTTC
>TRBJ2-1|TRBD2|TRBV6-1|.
CASSQGVAGSYNEQFF
TGTGCCAGCTCACAAGGTGTAGCGGGATCCTACAATGAGCAGTTCTTC